This is a list of T cell receptor beta chains from one sample in a study of blood T cell repertoires in COVID-19. The protocol was immunoSEQ multiplex PCR, while the TCRdb copy is restricted to in-frame clones and leaves out a portion. Of 130,000 or so clones in the sample, 60% to 75% were seen once. Sequenced sample: peripheral blood. All receptors derive from a woman aged 70-85 years with acute or convalescent COVID-19. Each CDR3 is given with its conserved first and last residue. The D gene is left open where the match is weak. Not all rows give a size; the values are once, few, many and, for expanded clones, a class.

CDR3 DNA: TGTGCCAGCAGTGACACGTGGACTAGCGGGAGAAAGTTCTTC
CDR3 protein: CASSDTWTSGRKFF
V gene: TRBV6-4
D gene: TRBD2
J gene: TRBJ2-1
clone size: NA

CDR3 DNA: TGTGCCATCAGTGTTGGACAAGGGGAGCAGTACTTC
CDR3 protein: CAISVGQGEQYF
V gene: TRBV10-3
D gene: NA
J gene: TRBJ2-7
clone size: few

CDR3 DNA: TGTGCCACCAGCAGAGGACAGGGTTTCCAAGAGACCCAGTACTTC
CDR3 protein: CATSRGQGFQETQYF
V gene: TRBV15
D gene: TRBD1
J gene: TRBJ2-5
clone size: NA

CDR3 DNA: TGTGCCACCAGCAGAGGACAGCTGAACACTGAAGCTTTCTTT
CDR3 protein: CATSRGQLNTEAFF
V gene: TRBV15
D gene: NA
J gene: TRBJ1-1
clone size: once

CDR3 DNA: TGTGCCAGCAGGGACAGTTTCAGGGGTCGAGCTTTCTTT
CDR3 protein: CASRDSFRGRAFF
V gene: TRBV2
D gene: NA
J gene: TRBJ1-1
clone size: NA

CDR3 DNA: TGTGCCAGCAGTTCCCGCCTTTCGAGTAGCCGCTCCTACAATGAGCAGTTCTTC
CDR3 protein: CASSSRLSSSRSYNEQFF
V gene: TRBV27
D gene: NA
J gene: TRBJ2-1
clone size: once

CDR3 DNA: TGTGCCACCAGCAGACCGAGCGGGTTAGCCAAAAACATTCAGTACTTC
CDR3 protein: CATSRPSGLAKNIQYF
V gene: TRBV15
D gene: NA
J gene: TRBJ2-4
clone size: NA

CDR3 DNA: TGTGCCAGCAGTGACGATTGGGACAGGGATAGAGAGACCCAGTACTTC
CDR3 protein: CASSDDWDRDRETQYF
V gene: TRBV2
D gene: TRBD1
J gene: TRBJ2-5
clone size: NA

CDR3 DNA: TGTGCCAGTAATGTCCCTAGGACCTTC
CDR3 protein: CASNVPRTF
V gene: TRBV19
D gene: NA
J gene: TRBJ1-2
clone size: NA

CDR3 DNA: TGTGCTAGCAGCTTAGGAGGGACTAGCGGCGAGACCCAGTACTTC
CDR3 protein: CASSLGGTSGETQYF
V gene: TRBV7-7
D gene: TRBD2
J gene: TRBJ2-5
clone size: NA

CDR3 DNA: TGTGCCAGCAGCGCGGGTTACGGGACAGGCAACAATGAGCAGTTCTTC
CDR3 protein: CASSAGYGTGNNEQFF
V gene: TRBV5-8
D gene: TRBD1
J gene: TRBJ2-1
clone size: NA

CDR3 DNA: TGTGCCAGCAGTGAAACAGGGTGGAGCACTGAAGCTTTCTTT
CDR3 protein: CASSETGWSTEAFF
V gene: TRBV6-1
D gene: NA
J gene: TRBJ1-1
clone size: NA

CDR3 DNA: TGTGCCTGGAGTGTACAGGGAAGCAATCAGCCCCAGCATTTT
CDR3 protein: CAWSVQGSNQPQHF
V gene: TRBV30
D gene: NA
J gene: TRBJ1-5
clone size: few

CDR3 DNA: TGTGCCAGCAGCCATCAGGACGAGCGGGTCGGCAATGAGCAGTTCTTC
CDR3 protein: CASSHQDERVGNEQFF
V gene: TRBV4-2
D gene: NA
J gene: TRBJ2-1
clone size: few

CDR3 DNA: TGTGCCATCAGGACAGGAGAAGGGGGCCAGTACTTC
CDR3 protein: CAIRTGEGGQYF
V gene: TRBV10-3
D gene: NA
J gene: TRBJ2-5
clone size: few

CDR3 DNA: TGTGCCACCAGCAGAGATCTTGGCGGGGCCGGGGAGCTGTTTTTT
CDR3 protein: CATSRDLGGAGELFF
V gene: TRBV15
D gene: NA
J gene: TRBJ2-2
clone size: NA

CDR3 DNA: TGTGCCAGTAGTATAGTGAAAGGGGGCTACGAGCAGTACTTC
CDR3 protein: CASSIVKGGYEQYF
V gene: TRBV19
D gene: NA
J gene: TRBJ2-7
clone size: NA

CDR3 DNA: TGTGCCTGGAGGAAGGGGGCGAGCACTGAAGCTTTCTTT
CDR3 protein: CAWRKGASTEAFF
V gene: TRBV30
D gene: TRBD1
J gene: TRBJ1-1
clone size: few

CDR3 DNA: TGTGCCAGCAGCTTTCTAGGACTTACCAATGAGCAGTTCTTC
CDR3 protein: CASSFLGLTNEQFF
V gene: TRBV7-9
D gene: NA
J gene: TRBJ2-1
clone size: NA

CDR3 DNA: TGTGCCAGCAGCTCAGCCGACAGGGCGGCCTACGAGCAGTACTTC
CDR3 protein: CASSSADRAAYEQYF
V gene: TRBV5-5
D gene: TRBD1
J gene: TRBJ2-7
clone size: NA

CDR3 DNA: TGTGCCAGTAGTCCGCAGGGTAACACCGGGGAGCTGTTTTTT
CDR3 protein: CASSPQGNTGELFF
V gene: TRBV19
D gene: NA
J gene: TRBJ2-2
clone size: NA

CDR3 DNA: TGTGCCAGCAGTAGGCCTGGACAGGGTTACGAGCAGTACTTC
CDR3 protein: CASSRPGQGYEQYF
V gene: TRBV6-5
D gene: TRBD1
J gene: TRBJ2-7
clone size: NA

CDR3 DNA: TGTGCCAGCAGTGAATACGGACAAGGGGGAAAACTGTTTTTT
CDR3 protein: CASSEYGQGGKLFF
V gene: TRBV2
D gene: NA
J gene: TRBJ1-4
clone size: NA

CDR3 DNA: TGTGCCAGCAGTTACGACGCGGGGGGCACAGATACGCAGTATTTT
CDR3 protein: CASSYDAGGTDTQYF
V gene: TRBV6-2/TRBV6-3
D gene: TRBD2
J gene: TRBJ2-3
clone size: NA

CDR3 DNA: TGTGCCAGCAGTTTGCCCAGGGGCGACACTGAAGCTTTCTTT
CDR3 protein: CASSLPRGDTEAFF
V gene: TRBV28
D gene: NA
J gene: TRBJ1-1
clone size: once

CDR3 DNA: TGTGCCATCAGCCACTCTAGCACAGATACGCAGTATTTT
CDR3 protein: CAISHSSTDTQYF
V gene: TRBV10-3
D gene: NA
J gene: TRBJ2-3
clone size: NA

CDR3 DNA: TGTGCCAGCAGTTACTCGTCGTTGGCAGTCTATCAGCCCCAGCATTTT
CDR3 protein: CASSYSSLAVYQPQHF
V gene: TRBV6-2/TRBV6-3
D gene: NA
J gene: TRBJ1-5
clone size: NA

CDR3 DNA: TGTGCCAGCAGCGCGCGGGATAGCTCCTATAATTCACCCCTCCACTTT
CDR3 protein: CASSARDSSYNSPLHF
V gene: TRBV7-9
D gene: NA
J gene: TRBJ1-6
clone size: few

CDR3 DNA: TGCGCCAGCAGCTTGGCGGCTAGCATCCTAAATGAGCAGTTCTTC
CDR3 protein: CASSLAASILNEQFF
V gene: TRBV5-1
D gene: NA
J gene: TRBJ2-1
clone size: few

CDR3 DNA: TGTGCCAGTAGTCCCAGACGGGGATCTGGAAACACCATATATTTT
CDR3 protein: CASSPRRGSGNTIYF
V gene: TRBV19
D gene: NA
J gene: TRBJ1-3
clone size: few

CDR3 DNA: TGTGCCAGCAATCCGGGCGGGGGGCCGTACGAGCAGTACTTC
CDR3 protein: CASNPGGGPYEQYF
V gene: TRBV27
D gene: TRBD2
J gene: TRBJ2-7
clone size: NA

CDR3 DNA: TGTGCCAGCAGCTTGTTAGCGGGAGGACGCGGTGAGCAGTTCTTC
CDR3 protein: CASSLLAGGRGEQFF
V gene: TRBV5-4
D gene: TRBD2
J gene: TRBJ2-1
clone size: NA

CDR3 DNA: TGTGCCTGGATCCGGGCTAGCGAAGAGACCCAGTACTTC
CDR3 protein: CAWIRASEETQYF
V gene: TRBV30
D gene: NA
J gene: TRBJ2-5
clone size: NA

CDR3 DNA: TGTGCCAGCAGTTACTCAGCTAGCGGGGGGGCCGAGCAGTACTTC
CDR3 protein: CASSYSASGGAEQYF
V gene: TRBV6-6
D gene: TRBD2
J gene: TRBJ2-7
clone size: few

CDR3 DNA: TGTGCCAGTAGTATAGCGGTCCGGTCCTCCTACGAGCAGTACTTC
CDR3 protein: CASSIAVRSSYEQYF
V gene: TRBV19
D gene: NA
J gene: TRBJ2-7
clone size: NA

CDR3 DNA: TGTGCCAGCAGTTACTCAGGGCAGGGGCCTAACTATGGCTACACCTTC
CDR3 protein: CASSYSGQGPNYGYTF
V gene: TRBV6-5
D gene: NA
J gene: TRBJ1-2
clone size: NA

CDR3 DNA: TGCGCCAGCAGCCAAGATTCGGGGGTGGATGGCTACACCTTC
CDR3 protein: CASSQDSGVDGYTF
V gene: TRBV4-3
D gene: NA
J gene: TRBJ1-2
clone size: NA

CDR3 DNA: TGTGCCAGCAGTTCGCCCGGGATCGGACAGGGGAGATCACCCCTCCACTTT
CDR3 protein: CASSSPGIGQGRSPLHF
V gene: TRBV6-9
D gene: TRBD1
J gene: TRBJ1-6
clone size: NA

CDR3 DNA: TGTGCCAGCAGCCAAGATGCCACGGGAGCCTACGAGCAGTACTTC
CDR3 protein: CASSQDATGAYEQYF
V gene: TRBV4-2
D gene: NA
J gene: TRBJ2-7
clone size: NA

CDR3 DNA: TGTGCCAGGACAGGGTACGAGCAGTACTTC
CDR3 protein: CARTGYEQYF
V gene: TRBV10-3
D gene: TRBD1
J gene: TRBJ2-7
clone size: NA

CDR3 DNA: TGCGCCAGCAGGCCACCGGGACTAGCGGGAGGCCGGGGGTACTTC
CDR3 protein: CASRPPGLAGGRGYF
V gene: TRBV5-1
D gene: TRBD2
J gene: TRBJ2-5
clone size: NA

CDR3 DNA: TGCGCCAGCAGCTTGGTCCCCGGGGGGTCGGAGACCCAGTACTTC
CDR3 protein: CASSLVPGGSETQYF
V gene: TRBV5-1
D gene: TRBD2
J gene: TRBJ2-5
clone size: once

CDR3 DNA: TGTGCCTGGAGTAACCACACAGGGTATGATTCACCCCTCCACTTT
CDR3 protein: CAWSNHTGYDSPLHF
V gene: TRBV30
D gene: NA
J gene: TRBJ1-6
clone size: NA

CDR3 DNA: TGCGCCAGCAGCCAAGACCTAAATCAGCCCCAGCATTTT
CDR3 protein: CASSQDLNQPQHF
V gene: TRBV4-1
D gene: NA
J gene: TRBJ1-5
clone size: NA

CDR3 DNA: TGTGCCAGCAGCCAAAGCTTCTCTGGGGCCAACGTCCTGACTTTC
CDR3 protein: CASSQSFSGANVLTF
V gene: TRBV3-1/TRBV3-2
D gene: NA
J gene: TRBJ2-6
clone size: NA

CDR3 DNA: TGTGCCAGCAGCTTGTGGATCTCGGACAGCTACACCTTC
CDR3 protein: CASSLWISDSYTF
V gene: TRBV5-6
D gene: NA
J gene: TRBJ1-2
clone size: NA

CDR3 DNA: TGTGCCAGCAGCAACTGGGACAGGGTCTATGAGCAGTTCTTC
CDR3 protein: CASSNWDRVYEQFF
V gene: TRBV5-4
D gene: TRBD1
J gene: TRBJ2-1
clone size: NA

CDR3 DNA: TGTGCCAGCAGTTACGGTGATAGGGGGCGGACTGAAGCTTTCTTT
CDR3 protein: CASSYGDRGRTEAFF
V gene: TRBV6-5
D gene: TRBD1
J gene: TRBJ1-1
clone size: NA

CDR3 DNA: TGTGCCAGCAGCCAGGACAGGGTTATGAACACTGAAGCTTTCTTT
CDR3 protein: CASSQDRVMNTEAFF
V gene: TRBV7-9
D gene: TRBD1
J gene: TRBJ1-1
clone size: NA

CDR3 DNA: TGTGCCAGCACCCCCTACGTCCAGGGGCGAAACTATGGCTACACCTTC
CDR3 protein: CASTPYVQGRNYGYTF
V gene: TRBV7-9
D gene: NA
J gene: TRBJ1-2
clone size: NA

CDR3 DNA: TGCGCCAGCAGCCAAATAGCGGGGGGGCCTGCCTACGAGCAGTACTTC
CDR3 protein: CASSQIAGGPAYEQYF
V gene: TRBV4-1
D gene: TRBD2
J gene: TRBJ2-7
clone size: NA

CDR3 DNA: TGTGCCAGCTCTGACGTTTCAGGGGACACTGAAGCTTTCTTT
CDR3 protein: CASSDVSGDTEAFF
V gene: TRBV2
D gene: NA
J gene: TRBJ1-1
clone size: NA

CDR3 DNA: TGTGCCATCAGTGAGTCTGCAGGGGGCGCAGTAGCCAAAAACATTCAGTACTTC
CDR3 protein: CAISESAGGAVAKNIQYF
V gene: TRBV10-3
D gene: TRBD1
J gene: TRBJ2-4
clone size: NA

CDR3 DNA: TGCAGCGTTGAGGCGGCCTCTGGAAACACCATATATTTT
CDR3 protein: CSVEAASGNTIYF
V gene: TRBV29-1
D gene: NA
J gene: TRBJ1-3
clone size: NA

CDR3 DNA: TGCGCCAGCAGCAGGGCAGCGGGGGGCGACACCGGGGAGCTGTTTTTT
CDR3 protein: CASSRAAGGDTGELFF
V gene: TRBV5-1
D gene: TRBD2
J gene: TRBJ2-2
clone size: NA

CDR3 DNA: TGCGCCAGCAGCCCGACAGGGAGGATCGATGAAAAACTGTTTTTT
CDR3 protein: CASSPTGRIDEKLFF
V gene: TRBV5-1
D gene: TRBD1
J gene: TRBJ1-4
clone size: NA

CDR3 DNA: TGTGCCAGCAGCTTAGGGACAGGGAATTATGGCTACACCTTC
CDR3 protein: CASSLGTGNYGYTF
V gene: TRBV7-2
D gene: TRBD1
J gene: TRBJ1-2
clone size: NA

CDR3 DNA: TGTGCCAGCAGCGCTCGTCCGGGGGTAGGTTCACCCCTCCACTTT
CDR3 protein: CASSARPGVGSPLHF
V gene: TRBV7-9
D gene: NA
J gene: TRBJ1-6
clone size: NA

CDR3 DNA: TGTGCCAGCGGCGAGGTCGGTGAGCAGTTCTTC
CDR3 protein: CASGEVGEQFF
V gene: TRBV4-2
D gene: NA
J gene: TRBJ2-1
clone size: few